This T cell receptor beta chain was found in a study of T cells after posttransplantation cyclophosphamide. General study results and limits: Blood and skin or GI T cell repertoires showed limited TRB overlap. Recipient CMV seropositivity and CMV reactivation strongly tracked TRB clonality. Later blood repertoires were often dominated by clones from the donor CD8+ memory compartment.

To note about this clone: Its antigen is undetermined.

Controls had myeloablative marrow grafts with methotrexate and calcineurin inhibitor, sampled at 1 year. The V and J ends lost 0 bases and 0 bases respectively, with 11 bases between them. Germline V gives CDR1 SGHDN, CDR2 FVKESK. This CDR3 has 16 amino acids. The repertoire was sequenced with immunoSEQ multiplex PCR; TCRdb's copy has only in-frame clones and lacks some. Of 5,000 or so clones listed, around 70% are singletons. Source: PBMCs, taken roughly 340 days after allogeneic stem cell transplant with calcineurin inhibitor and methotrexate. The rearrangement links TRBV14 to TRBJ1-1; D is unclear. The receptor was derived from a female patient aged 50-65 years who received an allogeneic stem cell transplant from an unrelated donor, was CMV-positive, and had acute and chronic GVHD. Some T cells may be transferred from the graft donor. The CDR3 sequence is CASSQDVGSLNTEAFF. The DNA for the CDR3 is TGTGCCAGCAGCCAAGATGTGGGCAGTTTGAACACTGAAGCTTTCTTT.